This T cell receptor (beta chain) is from a study of blood T cell repertoires in COVID-19. Study-wide background: Spain, Italy and the United States supplied samples that represented acute and convalescent COVID-19.

TCRdb keeps only in-frame clones here, not all; method: immunoSEQ multiplex PCR. The sample includes roughly 160,000 clones, roughly 84% of them seen just once. CDR1 and CDR2 from the germline V gene are LGHNA and YSLEER. V lost 0 bases, J lost 3 bases, and 6 bases lay in between. This CDR3 is built from 13 residues. Sequenced: peripheral blood. The sequence was collected from a man in his fifties with active or convalescent COVID-19. The chain joins TRBV4-3 to TRBJ2-7; D gene ambiguous. The CDR3 bases are TGCGCCAGCAGCCAAGATAAACTCTACGAGCAGTACTTC. Encoded protein: CASSQDKLYEQYF.